Listed below are T cell receptor beta chains from one sample, sequenced in a study of blood T cell repertoires in COVID-19. Some clones are missing from TCRdb's copy, which holds only in-frame ones; the method was immunoSEQ multiplex PCR. The table records under 300,000 clones, 87% of them present only once. Input material: peripheral blood. The receptors here all came from a man aged 55 to 69 who had recovered from COVID-19. Each CDR3 is given with its conserved first and last residue. Fields, in order: V gene, J gene, D gene, clone size, CDR3 DNA, CDR3 protein. D genes are given only for firm matches. The size field is filled for only some rows; it gives once, few, many or a size class.

TRBV6-6	TRBJ2-3	TRBD2	few	TGTGCCAGCAGTTCCATAGCGGGGGGAACAGATACGCAGTATTTT	CASSSIAGGTDTQYF
TRBV19	TRBJ1-1	TRBD1	.	TGTGCCATCCGGCCAGGGGGACGGACTGAAGCTTTCTTT	CAIRPGGRTEAFF
TRBV18	TRBJ1-5	.	.	TGTGCCAGCTCACGAGGACAGTTAACTAGCAATCAGCCCCAGCATTTT	CASSRGQLTSNQPQHF
TRBV6-5	TRBJ1-2	TRBD1	few	TGTGCCAGCAGCCCGGGACAGCGAATTATCTATGGCTACACCTTC	CASSPGQRIIYGYTF
TRBV6-5	TRBJ1-1	TRBD1	once	TGTGCCAGCACATACGACAGGGTCGGGTTCTTAGCTTTCTTT	CASTYDRVGFLAFF
TRBV12-5	TRBJ2-2	.	.	TGTGCTAGTGGTTTGGTACTAATGTCCGGGGAGCTGTTTTTT	CASGLVLMSGELFF
TRBV19	TRBJ1-1	TRBD1	.	TGTGCCAGTAGTCTCCCCGGGACAGTGAACACTGAAGCTTTCTTT	CASSLPGTVNTEAFF
TRBV10-1	TRBJ1-1	TRBD1	.	TGCGCCAGCAGTGCAGACAGGGGCCCCACTGAAGCTTTCTTT	CASSADRGPTEAFF
TRBV5-1	TRBJ2-2	.	few	TGCGCCAGCTGGAGACAGCCGAACACCGGGGAGCTGTTTTTT	CASWRQPNTGELFF
TRBV5-6	TRBJ1-6	.	.	TGTGCCAGCAGCAAAAGAGCTACAGGGTCATATAATTCACCCCTCCACTTT	CASSKRATGSYNSPLHF
TRBV30	TRBJ1-2	.	.	TGTGCCTGGAGTTTCGGCGGCAGCTACACCTTC	CAWSFGGSYTF
TRBV5-4	TRBJ1-1	.	few	TGTGCCAGCAGCTTGGCAGGGGTTCGTACTGAAGCTTTCTTT	CASSLAGVRTEAFF
TRBV7-8	TRBJ2-2	TRBD2	once	TGTGCCAGCAGACGTGGACTAGCGGATGGTACCGGGGAGCTGTTTTTT	CASRRGLADGTGELFF
TRBV7-6	TRBJ2-1	TRBD1	.	TGTGCCAGCAGCTGGACAGGGATCAATGAGCAGTTCTTC	CASSWTGINEQFF
TRBV5-5	TRBJ2-2	.	once	TGTGCCAGCAGCTTGTTGGGGGGTACCGGGGAGCTGTTTTTT	CASSLLGGTGELFF
TRBV18	TRBJ1-6	.	few	TGTGCCAGCTCACCGGAGGGTGCCACCCTCCACTTT	CASSPEGATLHF
TRBV12-3/TRBV12-4	TRBJ1-2	.	.	TGTGCCAGCAGTTTTGGGCCGTCAGGGGGCTACACCTTC	CASSFGPSGGYTF
TRBV28	TRBJ1-2	TRBD1	.	TGTGCCAGCAGTTTTCCGACAGGGCTTAACTATGGCTACACCTTC	CASSFPTGLNYGYTF
TRBV11-3	TRBJ2-1	.	.	TGTGCCAGCAGCTTAGGTACGGGTGGGAATGAGCAGTTCTTC	CASSLGTGGNEQFF
TRBV6-2/TRBV6-3	TRBJ2-3	.	.	TGTGCCAGCAGTTGGCTTAACACAGATACGCAGTATTTT	CASSWLNTDTQYF
TRBV6-6	TRBJ2-2	.	.	TGTGCCAGCAGTTACCCCGGGAATCTGTTTTTT	CASSYPGNLFF
TRBV29-1	TRBJ1-1	.	once	TGCAGCGCCAAACAACTGAACACTGAAGCTTTCTTT	CSAKQLNTEAFF
TRBV7-9	TRBJ1-4	.	many	TGTGCCAGCAGCTCCAGGGGCCGTGAAAAACTGTTTTTT	CASSSRGREKLFF
TRBV5-4	TRBJ1-2	.	.	TGTGCCAGCAGCTTTCGGGGGAACTATGGCTACACCTTC	CASSFRGNYGYTF
TRBV19	TRBJ1-6	.	.	TGTGCCAGTAAGCGGGGGGAAAATTCACCCCTCCACTTT	CASKRGENSPLHF
TRBV14	TRBJ2-1	.	.	TGTGCCAGCAGCCAAGAGGCCGGGAGACAGTTCTTC	CASSQEAGRQFF
TRBV5-1	TRBJ1-1	.	.	TGCGCCAGCAGTCCCAGGGCGGAAAGGGCTGAAGCTTTCTTT	CASSPRAERAEAFF
TRBV5-5	TRBJ1-6	TRBD1	.	TGTGCCAGCCAAACAGGGGAGACCTATAATTCACCCCTCCACTTT	CASQTGETYNSPLHF
TRBV9	TRBJ1-2	.	.	TGTGCCAGCAGCGTAGGCCGAAGGACAGCCCTACGTGACTACACCTTC	CASSVGRRTALRDYTF
TRBV7-2	TRBJ2-2	.	.	TGTGCCAGCACCCTCCATCTAGCTGGCACCGGGGAGCTGTTTTTT	CASTLHLAGTGELFF
TRBV28	TRBJ1-1	.	.	TGTGCCAGCAGCCCATACAGGGTAACGGAAGCTTTCTTT	CASSPYRVTEAFF
TRBV11-3	TRBJ2-3	TRBD2	.	TGTGCCAGCAGCACGCGAGTGGGACTAGCGGCACCAGATACGCAGTATTTT	CASSTRVGLAAPDTQYF
TRBV19	TRBJ1-2	.	.	TGTGCCAGTAGTCTCCAGGACACCCCGTGGAACTATGGCTACACCTTC	CASSLQDTPWNYGYTF
TRBV21-1	TRBJ1-1	.	.	TGTGCCATCCGGAACACTGAAGCTTTCTTT	CAIRNTEAFF
TRBV4-1	TRBJ1-4	.	.	TGCGCCAGCAGCCAAGATCCGAGTGTGACTAATGAAAAACTGTTTTTT	CASSQDPSVTNEKLFF
TRBV19	TRBJ2-3	.	few	TGTGCCAGCTCTGATGGGGGCGGGAGATCCACAGATACGCAGTATTTT	CASSDGGGRSTDTQYF
TRBV7-9	TRBJ1-6	TRBD1	.	TGTGCCAGCAGCTTCGGGACAGGGGTTGCACCCCTCCACTTT	CASSFGTGVAPLHF
TRBV5-4	TRBJ2-1	TRBD1	.	TGTGCCAGCAGTCTAAGCGGGACAGGGCTGGATGAGCAGTTCTTC	CASSLSGTGLDEQFF
TRBV24-1	TRBJ2-2	.	.	TGTGCCACCAGTGATCCCCTAGGAAGGTCTGCCGGGGAGCTGTTTTTT	CATSDPLGRSAGELFF
TRBV3-1/TRBV3-2	TRBJ2-7	TRBD2	.	TGTGCCAGCAGCCGCCGTTGGCGGGGGACTTCCTACGAGCAGTACTTC	CASSRRWRGTSYEQYF
TRBV30	TRBJ1-2	TRBD1	.	TGTGCCTGGGGGCGGACAGGGGTAAACTATGGCTACACCTTC	CAWGRTGVNYGYTF